This is a list of T cell receptor beta chains from one sample in a study of T cell changes during pregnancy in multiple sclerosis. TCRdb's table, derived via immunoSEQ multiplex PCR, lists solely in-frame clones and lacks some. The sample contains about 100,000 clones, more than 85% of which appear only once. The source material was peripheral blood, sampled after pregnancy. Receptors originate from a female donor with multiple sclerosis, enrolled in a pregnancy study. Each CDR3 is given with its conserved first and last residue. The order of the fields is V gene, clone size, J gene, D gene, CDR3 DNA, CDR3 protein. The D gene is left open where the match is weak. Size tells how often a clone was seen (once, few, many) or the class of an expanded clone, and some rows leave it out.

TRBV6-1	NA	TRBJ1-1	TRBD1	TGTGCCAGCAGAGAGACAGGGGCCCCCACTGAAGCTTTCTTT	CASRETGAPTEAFF
TRBV9	NA	TRBJ2-2	TRBD2	TGTGCCAGCAGCCCCGCCCCGACTAGCGCGAACACCGGGGAGCTGTTTTTT	CASSPAPTSANTGELFF
TRBV7-2	NA	TRBJ1-6	NA	TGTGCCAGCAGCTTAGTCGCGGGCGGCTCACCCCTCCACTTT	CASSLVAGGSPLHF
TRBV27	NA	TRBJ1-1	NA	TGTGCCAGCAGTTTAAACGCGGCCTCTGAAGCTTTCTTT	CASSLNAASEAFF
TRBV5-1	NA	TRBJ2-3	TRBD2	TGCGCCAGCAGCTTGCAAGCGGGGGGGAGCACAGATACGCAGTATTTT	CASSLQAGGSTDTQYF
TRBV7-3	NA	TRBJ2-5	TRBD2	TGTGCCAGCAGCTTAATCAGCGGGGCACAAGAGACCCAGTACTTC	CASSLISGAQETQYF
TRBV19	NA	TRBJ1-2	NA	TGTGCCAGTAGTCAACAGGCGCCTTATGGCTACACCTTC	CASSQQAPYGYTF
TRBV5-1	NA	TRBJ2-3	TRBD2	TGCGCCAGCCGATCTTCGACTAGCGGGGGGCTCCTTATTAGCACAGATACGCAGTATTTT	CASRSSTSGGLLISTDTQYF
TRBV5-6	NA	TRBJ1-4	TRBD1	TGTGCCAGCAGCTCGGGACAGGGGAATGAAAAACTGTTTTTT	CASSSGQGNEKLFF
TRBV2	NA	TRBJ2-3	TRBD2	TGTGCCAGCAGTAGGAGAGCGGGGGGGGGAGATACGCAGTATTTT	CASSRRAGGGDTQYF
TRBV7-6	few	TRBJ1-6	NA	TGTGCCAGCAGCTTAAGTGGCAGAGGTTCACCCCTCCACTTT	CASSLSGRGSPLHF
TRBV28	NA	TRBJ1-1	NA	TGTGCCAGCAGTTCCGATTACTGGGAGCTTCTGAACACTGAAGCTTTCTTT	CASSSDYWELLNTEAFF
TRBV20-1	once	TRBJ2-1	NA	TGCAGTGCTACGAGGGCTATTGAGCAGTTCTTC	CSATRAIEQFF
TRBV2	NA	TRBJ1-6	NA	TGTGCCAGCACTCCACAGGGTGGTTCACCCCTCCACTTT	CASTPQGGSPLHF
TRBV19	NA	TRBJ2-2	TRBD1	TGTGCCAGTAGTGGGAGACAGGGGAACACCGGGGAGCTGTTTTTT	CASSGRQGNTGELFF
TRBV7-2	NA	TRBJ1-5	TRBD1	TGTGCCAGCAGCTTCGAAACTTGGACAGGGGATCAGCCCCAGCATTTT	CASSFETWTGDQPQHF
TRBV7-6	NA	TRBJ2-7	NA	TGTGCCAGCAGCTTAGGCCCAGGGGACGAGCAGTACTTC	CASSLGPGDEQYF
TRBV29-1	NA	TRBJ1-2	NA	TGCAGCGTTGCTCAGGATGGCTACACCTTC	CSVAQDGYTF
TRBV5-4	NA	TRBJ2-7	NA	TGTGCCAGCAGCTTGGGCGGTCTTCACACCTACGAGCAGTACTTC	CASSLGGLHTYEQYF
TRBV13	NA	TRBJ2-7	TRBD1	TGTGCCAGCAGCCACTCCGACCATCCACAGGGGACGGTCTGGGAGCAGTACTTC	CASSHSDHPQGTVWEQYF
TRBV18	once	TRBJ1-6	TRBD1	TGTGCCAGCTCACCGTCGGACAGGGGGTCCCTCCACTTT	CASSPSDRGSLHF
TRBV7-8	once	TRBJ2-2	NA	TGTGCCAGCCACGGCGGGGAGCTGTTTTTT	CASHGGELFF
TRBV6-5	NA	TRBJ1-5	NA	TGTGCCAGCAGTGACCGCAGTGACACTCAGCCCCAGCATTTT	CASSDRSDTQPQHF
TRBV4-1	NA	TRBJ2-7	TRBD2	TGCGCCAGCAGCCAGCTAGACATGGGACTAGCGGGGGGCCGCGAGCAGTACTTC	CASSQLDMGLAGGREQYF
TRBV6-1	NA	TRBJ1-2	NA	TGTGCCAGCAGTGAAGGACAGGCCCAGGGCCCGTATGGCTACACCTTC	CASSEGQAQGPYGYTF
TRBV6-5	NA	TRBJ1-1	NA	TGTGCCAGCAGTTACGCCGAAGCGAACACTGAAGCTTTCTTT	CASSYAEANTEAFF
TRBV30	NA	TRBJ1-3	NA	TGTGCCTGGAGGAGCTCTGGAAACACCATATATTTT	CAWRSSGNTIYF
TRBV19	NA	TRBJ2-3	TRBD2	TGTGCCAGTACTAGCGGGGGCACAGATACGCAGTATTTT	CASTSGGTDTQYF
TRBV5-4	NA	TRBJ1-1	NA	TGTGCCAGCAGCTTGGGACAAACTGAAGCTTTCTTT	CASSLGQTEAFF